This TCR beta chain was recorded in a study of T cells after yellow fever vaccination. TCRdb reprocessed the 5' RACE reads with MiXCR, giving one entry per CDR3 protein. In the table there are 140,000 to 150,000 distinct CDR3 sequences, roughly 6.7% of which are singletons. The germline V gene encodes CDR1 SGHVT and CDR2 SQSDAQ. Trimming removed 1 base from V and 2 bases from J, with 17 bases in between. The CDR3 runs 17 residues. This clonotype was picked up many times. The specimen comprised CD4+ T cells sorted from PBMCs, sampled 10 days after the yellow fever booster vaccination. The V gene is TRBV7-4, the J gene TRBJ2-5, with a tentative D call TRBD2 (6 bases). The receptor was isolated from a man aged 30 to 45 who received the YFV17D yellow fever vaccine. The CDR3 DNA sequence: TGTGCCAGCAGCTTAGTTATGGCAGAAGGACTACAAGAGACCCAGTACTTC. It encodes CASSLVMAEGLQETQYF.